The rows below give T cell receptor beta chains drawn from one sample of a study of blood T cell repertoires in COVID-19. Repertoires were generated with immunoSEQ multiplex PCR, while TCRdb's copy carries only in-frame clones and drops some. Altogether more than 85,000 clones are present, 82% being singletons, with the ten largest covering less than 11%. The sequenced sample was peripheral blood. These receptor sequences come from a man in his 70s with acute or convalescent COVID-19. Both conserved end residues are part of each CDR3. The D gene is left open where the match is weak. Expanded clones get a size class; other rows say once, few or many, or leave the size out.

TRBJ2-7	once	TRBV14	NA	CASSQNRRASYEQYF	TGTGCCAGCAGCCAAAATCGCAGGGCATCTTACGAGCAGTACTTC
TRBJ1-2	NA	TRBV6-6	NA	CASSPGDKLFF	TGTGCCAGCAGTCCCGGGGACAAGCTCTTCTTC
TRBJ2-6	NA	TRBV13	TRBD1	CASRNRQGLFSGANVLTF	TGTGCCAGCAGAAATAGACAGGGGCTCTTCTCTGGGGCCAACGTCCTGACTTTC
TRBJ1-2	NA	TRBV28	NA	CASSFVAGAYGYTF	TGTGCCAGCAGTTTTGTGGCAGGGGCTTATGGCTACACCTTC
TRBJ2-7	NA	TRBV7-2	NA	CASSPGTLNYEQYF	TGTGCCAGCAGCCCGGGGACTTTAAACTACGAGCAGTACTTC
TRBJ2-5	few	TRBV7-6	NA	CASSLVGAQQETQYF	TGTGCCAGCAGCTTAGTGGGGGCTCAACAAGAGACCCAGTACTTC
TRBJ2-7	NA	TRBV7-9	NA	CASSLVQDSVEQYF	TGTGCCAGCAGCTTAGTTCAGGATTCTGTCGAGCAGTACTTC
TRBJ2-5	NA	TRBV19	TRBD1	CASSINRGETQYF	TGTGCCAGTAGTATAAACAGGGGTGAGACCCAGTACTTC
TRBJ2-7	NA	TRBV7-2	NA	CASTLGAGRYEQYF	TGTGCCAGCACTTTAGGGGCAGGGAGGTACGAGCAGTACTTC
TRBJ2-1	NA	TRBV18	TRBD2	CASSPTPYGTTGYNEQFF	TGTGCCAGCTCGCCGACCCCTTATGGGACTACGGGCTACAATGAGCAGTTCTTC
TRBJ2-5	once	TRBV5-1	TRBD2	CASSFGTSGQETQYF	TGCGCCAGCAGCTTCGGGACTAGCGGCCAAGAGACCCAGTACTTC
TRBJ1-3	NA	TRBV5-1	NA	CASSLAETGSGNTIYF	TGCGCCAGCAGCTTGGCCGAGACGGGCTCTGGAAACACCATATATTTT
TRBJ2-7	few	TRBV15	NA	CATSRDPWDSTHEQYF	TGTGCCACCAGCAGAGATCCGTGGGACTCGACCCACGAGCAGTACTTC
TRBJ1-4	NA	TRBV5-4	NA	CASSSGGNEKLFF	TGTGCCAGCAGCTCCGGCGGAAATGAAAAACTGTTTTTT
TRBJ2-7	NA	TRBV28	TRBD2	CASSSPGEGSYEQYF	TGTGCCAGCAGTTCCCCGGGGGAGGGATCCTACGAGCAGTACTTC
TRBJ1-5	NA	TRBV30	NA	CAWNSGLIDQPQHF	TGTGCCTGGAATTCTGGGCTCATAGATCAGCCCCAGCATTTT
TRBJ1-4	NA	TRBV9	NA	CASSVNTGTNEKLFF	TGTGCCAGCAGCGTGAATACAGGAACAAATGAAAAACTGTTTTTT
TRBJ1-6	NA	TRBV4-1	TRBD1	CASSHRERDRGSPLHF	TGCGCCAGCAGCCACCGAGAGCGGGACAGGGGTTCACCCCTCCACTTT
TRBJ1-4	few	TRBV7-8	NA	CASSRAGGEKLFF	TGTGCCAGCAGCCGGGCGGGGGGTGAAAAACTGTTTTTT
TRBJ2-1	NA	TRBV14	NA	CASSQDGLTRVNEQFF	TGTGCCAGCAGCCAAGATGGCCTAACCCGGGTCAATGAGCAGTTCTTC
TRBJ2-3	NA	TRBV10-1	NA	CASSGASWEDTQYF	TGCGCCAGCAGTGGTGCCAGTTGGGAGGATACGCAGTATTTT
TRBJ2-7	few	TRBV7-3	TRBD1	CASSPGQGAYEQYF	TGTGCCAGCAGCCCTGGACAGGGTGCCTACGAGCAGTACTTC
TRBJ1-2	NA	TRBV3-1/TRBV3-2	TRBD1	CASSQADRGRRYGYTF	TGTGCCAGCAGCCAAGCGGACAGGGGGCGAAGGTATGGCTACACCTTC
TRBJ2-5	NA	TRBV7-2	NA	CASSFGGARETQYF	TGTGCCAGCAGTTTTGGGGGGGCTCGTGAGACCCAGTACTTC
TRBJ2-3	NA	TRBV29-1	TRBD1	CSVEDPNRGPVYF	TGCAGCGTTGAAGATCCCAACAGGGGGCCAGTGTATTTT
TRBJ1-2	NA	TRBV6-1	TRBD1	CASSESADRGLYGYTF	TGTGCCAGCAGTGAGTCGGCGGACAGGGGGCTCTATGGCTACACCTTC
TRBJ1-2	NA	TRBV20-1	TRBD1	CSASGQGLIYGYTF	TGCAGTGCTAGTGGACAGGGGCTTATCTATGGCTACACCTTC
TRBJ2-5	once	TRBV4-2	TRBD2	CASSQGLADTYQETQYF	TGTGCCAGCAGCCAAGGACTAGCGGACACGTACCAAGAGACCCAGTACTTC
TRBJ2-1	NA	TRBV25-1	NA	CASSGFEAPYNEQFF	TGTGCCAGCAGTGGTTTCGAGGCCCCTTACAATGAGCAGTTCTTC
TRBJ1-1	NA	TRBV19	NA	CASSIGQGVTEAFF	TGTGCCAGTAGTATAGGGCAGGGTGTCACTGAAGCTTTCTTT
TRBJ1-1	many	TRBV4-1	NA	CASSPPGGEAFF	TGCGCCAGCAGTCCTCCGGGGGGGGAAGCTTTCTTT
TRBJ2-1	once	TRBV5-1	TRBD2	CASLLTSGTYNEQFF	TGCGCCAGCCTACTGACTAGCGGGACTTATAATGAGCAGTTCTTC
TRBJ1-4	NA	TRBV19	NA	CASSQQVATNEKLFF	TGTGCCAGTAGTCAACAGGTTGCAACTAATGAAAAACTGTTTTTT
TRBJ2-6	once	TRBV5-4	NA	CASSAVLSSGANVLTF	TGTGCCAGCAGCGCCGTTCTCAGCTCTGGGGCCAACGTCCTGACTTTC
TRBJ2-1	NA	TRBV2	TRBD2	CASSKVVTSGGSNEQFF	TGTGCCAGCAGTAAGGTTGTTACTAGCGGGGGTAGCAATGAGCAGTTCTTC
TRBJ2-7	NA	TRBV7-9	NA	CASSSRGTGSYEQYF	TGTGCCAGCAGCTCTCGGGGAACGGGGTCCTACGAGCAGTACTTC
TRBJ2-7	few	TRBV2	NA	CASSGTVPYEQYF	TGTGCCAGCAGTGGGACAGTCCCCTACGAGCAGTACTTC
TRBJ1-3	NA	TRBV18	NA	CASSPDAGRLRNTIYF	TGTGCCAGCTCACCGGACGCGGGGAGACTTAGAAACACCATATATTTT
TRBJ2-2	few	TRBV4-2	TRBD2	CASSLGGGRASMDRVLTGELFF	TGTGCCAGCAGCCTCGGGGGAGGGAGGGCCTCAATGGATAGAGTTCTTACCGGGGAGCTGTTTTTT
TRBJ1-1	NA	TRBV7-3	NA	CASSSRPLLTGEAFF	TGTGCCAGCAGCTCAAGGCCCCTCCTGACGGGGGAAGCTTTCTTT
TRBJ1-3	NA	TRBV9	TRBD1	CASSVAVGQGRNTIYF	TGTGCCAGCAGCGTAGCTGTTGGACAGGGTAGAAACACCATATATTTT
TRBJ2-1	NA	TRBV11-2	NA	CASSFAPSTSYNEQFF	TGTGCCAGCAGCTTCGCTCCTTCGACATCCTACAATGAGCAGTTCTTC
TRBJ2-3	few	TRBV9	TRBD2	CASSVATSGGGSTDTQYF	TGTGCCAGCAGCGTAGCTACTAGCGGGGGTGGTAGCACAGATACGCAGTATTTT
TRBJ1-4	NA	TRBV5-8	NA	CASSPSLQGISNEKLFF	TGTGCCAGCAGCCCCTCCTTACAGGGAATCTCTAATGAAAAACTGTTTTTT
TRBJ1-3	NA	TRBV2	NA	CASKGAGNTIYF	TGTGCCAGCAAGGGAGCCGGAAACACCATATATTTT
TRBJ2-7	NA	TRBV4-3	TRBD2	CASSMGLASEQYF	TGCGCCAGCAGCATGGGACTAGCGAGCGAGCAGTACTTC
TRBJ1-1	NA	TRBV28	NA	CASSLEGWSTEAFF	TGTGCCAGCAGTTTAGAGGGTTGGAGCACTGAAGCTTTCTTT
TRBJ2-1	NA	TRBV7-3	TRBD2	CASRGTGLAGYEQFF	TGTGCCAGCAGGGGGACCGGACTAGCGGGTTATGAGCAGTTCTTC
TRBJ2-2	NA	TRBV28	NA	CMVGGQLTTGELFF	TGTATGGTTGGAGGGCAGCTTACCACCGGGGAGCTGTTTTTT
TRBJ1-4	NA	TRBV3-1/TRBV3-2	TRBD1	CASSPYRQGPDEKLFF	TGTGCCAGCAGCCCCTACCGACAGGGGCCGGATGAAAAACTGTTTTTT
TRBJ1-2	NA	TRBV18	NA	CASSPPEATRAVGYTF	TGTGCCAGCTCACCACCTGAAGCAACGAGGGCGGTTGGCTACACCTTC
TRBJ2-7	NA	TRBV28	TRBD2	CASSTGTSVYEQYF	TGTGCCAGCAGCACCGGGACTAGCGTCTACGAGCAGTACTTC
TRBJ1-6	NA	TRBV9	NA	CASSEGRGNSPLHF	TGTGCCAGCAGCGAGGGGAGGGGGAATTCACCCCTCCACTTT
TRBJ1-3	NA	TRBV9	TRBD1	CASSVRQGSGNTIYF	TGTGCCAGCAGCGTCCGACAGGGGTCTGGAAACACCATATATTTT
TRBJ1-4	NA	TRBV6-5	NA	CASSYSSGNGKLFF	TGTGCCAGCAGTTACTCGAGCGGTAACGGAAAACTGTTTTTT
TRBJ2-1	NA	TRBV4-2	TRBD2	CASSHGLAGNEQFF	TGTGCCAGCAGCCATGGACTAGCGGGCAATGAGCAGTTCTTC
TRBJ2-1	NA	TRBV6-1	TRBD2	CASSEAGTRNEQFF	TGTGCCAGCAGTGAAGCGGGGACTAGAAATGAGCAGTTCTTC